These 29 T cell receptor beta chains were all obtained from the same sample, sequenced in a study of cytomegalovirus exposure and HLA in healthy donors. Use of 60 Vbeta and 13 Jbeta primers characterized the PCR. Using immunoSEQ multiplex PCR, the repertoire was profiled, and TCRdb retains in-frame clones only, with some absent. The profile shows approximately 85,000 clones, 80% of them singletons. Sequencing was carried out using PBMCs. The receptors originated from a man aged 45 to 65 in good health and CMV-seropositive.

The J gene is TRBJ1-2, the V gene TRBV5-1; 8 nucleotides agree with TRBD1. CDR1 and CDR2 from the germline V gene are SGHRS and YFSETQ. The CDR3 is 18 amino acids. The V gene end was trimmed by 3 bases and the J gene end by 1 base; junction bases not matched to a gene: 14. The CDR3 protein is CASSSGQGATPSNYGYTF. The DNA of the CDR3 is TGCGCCAGCAGCTCCGGACAGGGAGCTACTCCAAGTAACTATGGCTACACCTTC.

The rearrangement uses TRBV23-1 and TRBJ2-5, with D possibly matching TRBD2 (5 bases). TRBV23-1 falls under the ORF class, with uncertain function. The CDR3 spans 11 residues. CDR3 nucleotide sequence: TGCGCGAACGGGGTTCAAGAGACCCAGTACTTC. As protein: CANGVQETQYF.

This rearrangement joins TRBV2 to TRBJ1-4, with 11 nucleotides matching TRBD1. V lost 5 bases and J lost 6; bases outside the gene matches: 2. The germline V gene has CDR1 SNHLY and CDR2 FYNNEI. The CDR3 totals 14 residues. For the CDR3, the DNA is TGTGCCAGCAGTAGGGACAGGGGGGATGAAAAACTGTTTTTT. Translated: CASSRDRGDEKLFF.

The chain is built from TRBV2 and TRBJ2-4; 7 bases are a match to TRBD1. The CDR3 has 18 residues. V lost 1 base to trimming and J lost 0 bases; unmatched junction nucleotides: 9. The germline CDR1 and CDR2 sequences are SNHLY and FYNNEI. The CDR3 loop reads CASSEEGQTNLAKNIQYF. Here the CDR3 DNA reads TGTGCCAGCAGTGAAGAGGGACAGACAAACTTAGCCAAAAACATTCAGTACTTC. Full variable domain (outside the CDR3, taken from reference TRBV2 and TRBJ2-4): EPEVTQTPSHQVTQMGQEVILRCVPISNHLYFYWYRQILGQKVEFLVSFYNNEISEKSEIFDDQFSVERPDGSNFTLKIRSTKLEDSAMYFCASSEEGQTNLAKNIQYFGAGTRLSVL.

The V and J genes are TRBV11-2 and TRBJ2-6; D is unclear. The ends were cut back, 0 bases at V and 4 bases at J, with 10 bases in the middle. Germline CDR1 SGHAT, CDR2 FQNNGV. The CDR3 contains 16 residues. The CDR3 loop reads CASSLEGAPGANVLTF. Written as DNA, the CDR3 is TGTGCCAGCAGCTTAGAAGGAGCACCCGGGGCCAACGTCCTGACTTTC.

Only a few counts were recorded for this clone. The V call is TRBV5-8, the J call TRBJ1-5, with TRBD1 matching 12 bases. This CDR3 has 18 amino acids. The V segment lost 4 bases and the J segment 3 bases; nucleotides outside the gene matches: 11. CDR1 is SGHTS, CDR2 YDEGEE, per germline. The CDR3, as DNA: TGTGCCAGCAGCGCCGGGACAGGGGGCGAGAGTCACAATCAGCCCCAGCATTTT. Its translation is CASSAGTGGESHNQPQHF.

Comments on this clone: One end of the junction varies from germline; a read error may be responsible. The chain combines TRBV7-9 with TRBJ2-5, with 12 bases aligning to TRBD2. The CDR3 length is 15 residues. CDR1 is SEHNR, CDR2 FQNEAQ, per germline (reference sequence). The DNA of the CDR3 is TGTTCCAGCAGCCGTCGACTAGCGGGAGTTGAGACCCAGTACTTC. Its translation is CSSSRRLAGVETQYF. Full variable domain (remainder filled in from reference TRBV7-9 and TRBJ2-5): DTGVSQNPRHKITKRGQNVTFRCDPISEHNRLYWYRQTLGQGPEFLTYFQNEAQLEKSRLLSDRFSAERPKGSFSTLEIQRTEQGDSAMYLCSSSRRLAGVETQYFGPGTRLLVL.

This CDR3 reads CASSFPAGGSGANVLTF. The CDR3 nucleotides read TGTGCCAGCAGCTTCCCAGCGGGAGGATCTGGGGCCAACGTCCTGACTTTC. The chain has TRBV4-2 and TRBJ2-6; 9 nucleotides agree with TRBD2. Germline CDR1 reads LGHNA; CDR2 reads YNFKEQ. V lost 5 bases to trimming and J lost 1 base; unmatched junction nucleotides: 6. This CDR3 is 17 amino acids long.

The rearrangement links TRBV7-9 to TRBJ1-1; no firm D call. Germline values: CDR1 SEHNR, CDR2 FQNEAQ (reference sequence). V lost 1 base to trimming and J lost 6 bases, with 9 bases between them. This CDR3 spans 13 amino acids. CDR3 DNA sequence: TGTGCCAGCAGCTTAGTTAGGGAGTCTGAAGCTTTCTTT. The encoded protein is CASSLVRESEAFF.

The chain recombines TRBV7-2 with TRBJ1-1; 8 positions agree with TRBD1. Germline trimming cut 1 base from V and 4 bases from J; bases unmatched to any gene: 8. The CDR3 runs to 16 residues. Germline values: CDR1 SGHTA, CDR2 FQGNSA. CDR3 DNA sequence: TGTGCCAGCAGCTTAGGCCCTCAGGGGGCGACCACTGAAGCTTTCTTT. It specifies CASSLGPQGATTEAFF. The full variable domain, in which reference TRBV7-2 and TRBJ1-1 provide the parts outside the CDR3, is GAGVSQSPSNKVTEKGKDVELRCDPISGHTALYWYRQSLGQGLEFLIYFQGNSAPDKSGLPSDRFSAERTGGSVSTLTIQRTQQEDSAVYLCASSLGPQGATTEAFFGQGTRLTVV.

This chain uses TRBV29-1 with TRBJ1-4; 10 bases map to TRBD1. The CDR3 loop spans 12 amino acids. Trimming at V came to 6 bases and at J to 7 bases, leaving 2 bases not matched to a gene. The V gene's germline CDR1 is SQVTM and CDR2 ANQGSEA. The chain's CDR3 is CSVTGGGEKLFF. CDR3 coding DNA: TGCAGCGTGACAGGGGGCGGTGAAAAACTGTTTTTT.

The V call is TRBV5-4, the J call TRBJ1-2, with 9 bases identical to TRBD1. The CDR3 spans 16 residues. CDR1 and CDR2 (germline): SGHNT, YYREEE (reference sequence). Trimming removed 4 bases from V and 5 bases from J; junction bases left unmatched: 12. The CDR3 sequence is CASSLWGQGIRYGYTF. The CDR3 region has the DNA TGTGCCAGCAGCCTCTGGGGACAGGGCATTCGGTATGGCTACACCTTC.

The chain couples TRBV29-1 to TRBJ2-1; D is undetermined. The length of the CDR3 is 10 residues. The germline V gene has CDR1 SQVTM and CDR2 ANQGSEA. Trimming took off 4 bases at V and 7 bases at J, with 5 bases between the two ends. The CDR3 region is CSVGMNEQFF. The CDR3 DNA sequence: TGCAGCGTTGGTATGAATGAGCAGTTCTTC.

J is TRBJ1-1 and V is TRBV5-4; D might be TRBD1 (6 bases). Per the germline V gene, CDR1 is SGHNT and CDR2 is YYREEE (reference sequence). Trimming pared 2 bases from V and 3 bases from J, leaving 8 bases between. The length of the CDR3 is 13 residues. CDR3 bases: TGTGCCAGCAGCTTTCACAGGGACACTGAAGCTTTCTTT. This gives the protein CASSFHRDTEAFF.

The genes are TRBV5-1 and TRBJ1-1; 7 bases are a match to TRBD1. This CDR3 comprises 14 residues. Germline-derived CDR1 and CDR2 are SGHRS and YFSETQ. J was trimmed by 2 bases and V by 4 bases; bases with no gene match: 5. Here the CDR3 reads CASSAGTVNTEAFF. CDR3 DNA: TGCGCCAGCAGCGCCGGGACAGTCAACACTGAAGCTTTCTTT. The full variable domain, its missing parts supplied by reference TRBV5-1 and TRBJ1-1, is KAGVTQTPRYLIKTRGQQVTLSCSPISGHRSVSWYQQTPGQGLQFLFEYFSETQRNKGNFPGRFSGRQFSNSRSEMNVSTLELGDSALYLCASSAGTVNTEAFFGQGTRLTVV.

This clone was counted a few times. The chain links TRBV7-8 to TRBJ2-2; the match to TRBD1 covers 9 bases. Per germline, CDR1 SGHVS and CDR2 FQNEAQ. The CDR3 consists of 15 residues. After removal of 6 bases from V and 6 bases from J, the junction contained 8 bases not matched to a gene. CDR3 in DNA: TGTGCCAGCAGACTGGGACAGGGTACCGCCGGGGAGCTGTTTTTT. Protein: CASRLGQGTAGELFF. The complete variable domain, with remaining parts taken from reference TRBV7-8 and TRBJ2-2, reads GAGVSQSPRYKVAKRGQDVALRCDPISGHVSLFWYQQALGQGPEFLTYFQNEAQLDKSGLPSDRFFAERPEGSVSTLKIQRTQQEDSAVYLCASRLGQGTAGELFFGEGSRLTVL.

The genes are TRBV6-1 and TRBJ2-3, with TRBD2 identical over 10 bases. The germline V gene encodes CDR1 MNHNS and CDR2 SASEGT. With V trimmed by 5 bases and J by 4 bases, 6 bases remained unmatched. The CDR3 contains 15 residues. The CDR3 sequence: CASSLSGRVADTQYF. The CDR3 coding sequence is TGTGCCAGCAGTTTGAGCGGGAGGGTCGCAGATACGCAGTATTTT.

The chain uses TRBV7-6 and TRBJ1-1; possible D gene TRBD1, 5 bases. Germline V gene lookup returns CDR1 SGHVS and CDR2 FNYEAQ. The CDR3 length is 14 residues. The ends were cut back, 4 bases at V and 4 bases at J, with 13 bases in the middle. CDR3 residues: CASSSPGLFTEAFF. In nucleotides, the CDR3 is TGTGCCAGCAGCTCCCCAGGGCTTTTCACTGAAGCTTTCTTT.

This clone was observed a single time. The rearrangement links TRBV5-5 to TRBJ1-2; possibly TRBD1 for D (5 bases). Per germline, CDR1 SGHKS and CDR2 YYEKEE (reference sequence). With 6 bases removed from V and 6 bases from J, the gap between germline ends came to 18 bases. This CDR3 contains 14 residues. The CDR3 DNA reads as TGTGCCAGCAACGCCCCAGGGTCTTACGATGGCTACACCTTC. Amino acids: CASNAPGSYDGYTF.

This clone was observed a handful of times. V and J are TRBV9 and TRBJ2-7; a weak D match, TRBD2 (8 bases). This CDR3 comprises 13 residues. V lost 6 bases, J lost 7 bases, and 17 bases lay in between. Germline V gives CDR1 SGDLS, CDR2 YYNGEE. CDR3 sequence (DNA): TGTGCCAGCACCAGGGGGGTAGCGGGGGAGCAGTACTTC. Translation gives CASTRGVAGEQYF.

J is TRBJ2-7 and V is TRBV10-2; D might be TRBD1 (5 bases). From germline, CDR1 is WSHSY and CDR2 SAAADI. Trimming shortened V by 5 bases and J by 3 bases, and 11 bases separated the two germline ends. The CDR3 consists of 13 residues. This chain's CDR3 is CASSPPGLYEQYF. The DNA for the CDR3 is TGCGCCAGCAGTCCGCCAGGGCTCTACGAGCAGTACTTC.

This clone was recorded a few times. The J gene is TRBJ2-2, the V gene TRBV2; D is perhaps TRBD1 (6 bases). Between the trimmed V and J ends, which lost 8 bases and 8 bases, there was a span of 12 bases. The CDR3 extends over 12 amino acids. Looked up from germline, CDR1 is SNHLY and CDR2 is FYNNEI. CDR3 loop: CASSQGSGELFF. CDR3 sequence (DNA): TGTGCCAGCTCCCAGGGGTCGGGGGAGCTGTTTTTT.

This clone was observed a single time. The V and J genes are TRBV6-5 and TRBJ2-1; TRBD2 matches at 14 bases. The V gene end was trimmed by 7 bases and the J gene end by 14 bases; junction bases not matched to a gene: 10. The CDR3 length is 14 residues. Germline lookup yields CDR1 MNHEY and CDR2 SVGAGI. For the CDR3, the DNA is TGTGCCAGCATTCCACCGGGACTAGCGGGAGAGGAGTTCTTC. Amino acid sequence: CASIPPGLAGEEFF.

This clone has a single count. The CDR3, as DNA: TGCGCCAGCAGCGCGGACAGTTCTTATGGCTACACCTTC. This encodes CASSADSSYGYTF. The rearrangement links TRBV5-1 to TRBJ1-2; D is perhaps TRBD1 (6 bases). V lost 4 bases, J lost 5 bases, and 12 bases lay in between. Germline CDR1 and CDR2: SGHRS and YFSETQ. The CDR3 length is 13 residues.

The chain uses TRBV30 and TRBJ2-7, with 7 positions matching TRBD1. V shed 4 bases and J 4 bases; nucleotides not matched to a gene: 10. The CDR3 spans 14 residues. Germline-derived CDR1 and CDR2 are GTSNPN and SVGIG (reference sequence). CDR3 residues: CAWNVQGLRYEQYF. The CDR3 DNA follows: TGTGCCTGGAATGTACAGGGGCTGCGGTACGAGCAGTACTTC.

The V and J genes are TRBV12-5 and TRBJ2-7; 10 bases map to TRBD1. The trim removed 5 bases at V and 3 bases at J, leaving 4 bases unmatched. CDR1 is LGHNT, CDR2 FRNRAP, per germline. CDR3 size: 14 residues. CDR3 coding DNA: TGTGCTAGTGGTCCGGGACAGGGGTACTACGAGCAGTACTTC. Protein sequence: CASGPGQGYYEQYF.

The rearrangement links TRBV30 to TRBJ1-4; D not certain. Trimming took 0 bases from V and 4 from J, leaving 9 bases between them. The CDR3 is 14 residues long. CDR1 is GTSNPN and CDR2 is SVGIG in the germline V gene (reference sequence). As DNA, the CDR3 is TGTGCCTGGAGTGTAGTACCCGGTAATGAAAAACTGTTTTTT. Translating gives CAWSVVPGNEKLFF.

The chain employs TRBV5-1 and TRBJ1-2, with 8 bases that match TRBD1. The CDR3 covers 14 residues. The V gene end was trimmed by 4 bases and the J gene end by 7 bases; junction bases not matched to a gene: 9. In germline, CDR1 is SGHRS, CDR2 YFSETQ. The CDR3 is CASSPLQGDRGYTF. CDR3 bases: TGCGCCAGCAGCCCTCTACAGGGGGACCGTGGCTACACCTTC.

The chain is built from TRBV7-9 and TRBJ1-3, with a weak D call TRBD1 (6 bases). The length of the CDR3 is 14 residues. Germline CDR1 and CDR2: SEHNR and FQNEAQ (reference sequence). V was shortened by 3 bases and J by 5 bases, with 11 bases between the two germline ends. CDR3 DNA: TGTGCCAGCAGCTTTGGGGGCGGAAGAAACACCATATATTTT. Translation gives CASSFGGGRNTIYF.